This T cell receptor (beta chain) was sequenced during a study of ipilimumab plus nivolumab after autologous stem cell transplantation. Study information: A median of roughly 8 nivolumab and five or six ipilimumab doses were given. Myeloma patients were high-risk transplant-naive or relapsed within 3 years of first autologous transplant.

Ipilimumab, 1 mg/kg, started 14 to 28 days after autologous transplant. Patients got 3 mg/kg IV nivolumab weeks 1, 4, 7, 10, then biweekly through week 26. Generated by immunoSEQ multiplex PCR, the TCRdb table keeps only in-frame clones and is missing some. The profile covers 7,500 to 10,000 clones, with roughly three quarters appearing a single time and approximately 21% taken by the ten largest. There are 14 residues in the CDR3. Germline V gene data show CDR1 as SNHLY and CDR2 as FYNNEI. V lost 1 base and J lost 8, with 14 bases in between. The rearrangement uses TRBV2 and TRBJ1-2; D is unresolved. This sequence originates from a female donor with multiple myeloma. The input for sequencing was PBMCs, taken in a trial of ipilimumab plus nivolumab as post-transplant consolidation. CDR3 DNA sequence: TGTGCCAGCAGTGAAGGGACCTCCACGGGGGGCTACACCTTC. It encodes CASSEGTSTGGYTF.